Included here is one TCR beta chain sequence, with context. Its antigen is not yet known. No clone much larger than this one lies a single base away; base qualities are absent. The data belong to a study of blood T cell repertoires in COVID-19 (dated by TCRdb to the early 2020s). As for the study more broadly: Collaborator samples came from the United States, Italy and Spain and covered acute and convalescent phases of COVID-19. The prospective study material was composed of cDNA or gDNA derived from T cells, B-cell-depleted T cells, or PBMCs. Subjects who had been exposed to COVID-19, were actively infected with it, or had recovered from it provided the deeply sampled blood TCRbeta repertoires that made up the dataset. The repertoires were released in a freely available public database intended as a resource for research on the immune response to SARS-CoV-2. The samples were drawn from two sources: the first 160 participants of the ongoing ImmuneRACE study, and 1,200 or so subjects contributed by 6 global collaborators. Sample metadata almost always included a de-identified subject ID, COVID-19 status, age in years and sex. HLA class I and class II types, where available, came from metadata supplied by the sample provider rather than from assay-based typing. Paper-wide results and their limitations: How much clinical and demographic metadata was included differed by source and by participant, and the metadata was provided uncurated.

The collaborating institutions used their own protocols to collect whole blood in K2EDTA tubes. For TCRbeta analysis, collaborators shipped samples in one of three forms: frozen whole blood, isolated PBMCs, or DNA extracted from either of those sample types. The germline V gene (reference sequence) sets CDR1 to SGHNT and CDR2 to YYREEE. Reading from cysteine to phenylalanine, the CDR3 counts 14 amino acids. The retained sequence is limited to the CDR3, 42 bases, with the frame set at the first base. V ends up 2 bases short and J 4 bases short, with an unmatched junction base count of 3. TCRbeta CDR3 regions were amplified from genomic DNA using the immunoSEQ Assay, a bias-controlled multiplex PCR. The original pipeline was this. Nucleated cell counts per sample were estimated from amplification of reference gene primers within the assay. To quantify the absolute abundance of each unique TCRbeta CDR3 rearrangement, sequence reads were collapsed and filtered. For each sample, productive Simpson clonality was calculated as the square root of Simpson's diversity index over productive rearrangements. TCRdb obtained this table from immuneACCESS and retained in-frame rearrangements with V and J assigned. These tables miss some clones; where compared with another copy, unresolved V genes account for less than half of the shortfall, and the remainder is unexplained. The V and J calls and clone size are taken from that table; D and trimming were inferred from the DNA. The sample table holds around 300,000 clones, of which roughly 85% were seen once. The ten most abundant clones make up just over 7% of the sample.

The V and J segments used are TRBV5-4 and TRBJ2-7, with 10 central nucleotides matching TRBD2. The sequenced material came from peripheral blood. The receptor was derived from a human donor in a cohort sampled during active COVID-19. The CDR3: CASSFGSGGYEQYF. The bases are TGTGCCAGCAGCTTTGGTAGCGGGGGGTACGAGCAGTACTTC.